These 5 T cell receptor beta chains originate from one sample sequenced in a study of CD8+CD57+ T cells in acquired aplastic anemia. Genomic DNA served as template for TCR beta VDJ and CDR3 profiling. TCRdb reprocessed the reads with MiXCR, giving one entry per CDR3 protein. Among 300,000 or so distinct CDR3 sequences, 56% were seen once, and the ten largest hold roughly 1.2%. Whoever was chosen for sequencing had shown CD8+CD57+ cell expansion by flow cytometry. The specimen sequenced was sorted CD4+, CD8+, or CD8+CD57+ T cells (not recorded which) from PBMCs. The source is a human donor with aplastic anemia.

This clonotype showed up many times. This CDR3 is CASSLGLTQKLFF. CDR3 coding DNA: TGTGCCAGCAGCTTAGGCCTTACCCAAAAACTGTTTTTT. J is TRBJ1-4 and V is TRBV7-9; D is ambiguous. Trimming cost V 1 base and J 9 bases, with 9 bases left between them. Per germline, CDR1 SEHNR and CDR2 FQNEAQ (reference sequence). The CDR3 is 13 residues long.

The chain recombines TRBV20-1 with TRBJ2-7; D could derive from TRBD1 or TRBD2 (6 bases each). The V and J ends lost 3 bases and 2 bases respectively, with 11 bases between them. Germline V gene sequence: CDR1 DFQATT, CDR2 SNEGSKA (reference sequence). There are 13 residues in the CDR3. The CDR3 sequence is CSASRGTTYEQYF. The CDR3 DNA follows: TGCAGTGCTAGTCGGGGGACAACCTACGAGCAGTACTTC.

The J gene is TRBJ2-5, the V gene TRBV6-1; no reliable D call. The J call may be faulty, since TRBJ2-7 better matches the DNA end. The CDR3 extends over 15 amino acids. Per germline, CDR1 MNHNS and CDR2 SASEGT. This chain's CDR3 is CASSEVAGSRYEQYF. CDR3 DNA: TGTGCCAGCAGTGAAGTGGCAGGTTCACGCTACGAGCAGTACTTC.

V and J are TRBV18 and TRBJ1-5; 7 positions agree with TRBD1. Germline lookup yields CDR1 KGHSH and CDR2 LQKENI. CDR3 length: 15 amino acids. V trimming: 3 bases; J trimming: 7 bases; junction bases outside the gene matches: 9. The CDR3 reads CASSPNTGAGQPQHF. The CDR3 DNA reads TGTGCCAGCTCACCGAACACAGGGGCAGGGCAGCCCCAGCATTTT.

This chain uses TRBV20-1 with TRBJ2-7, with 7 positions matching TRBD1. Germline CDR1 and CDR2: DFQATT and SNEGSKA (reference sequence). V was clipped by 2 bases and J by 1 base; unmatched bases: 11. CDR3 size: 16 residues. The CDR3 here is CSARNLQGRRSYEQYF. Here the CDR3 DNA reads TGCAGTGCTAGAAACTTACAGGGGCGGCGGTCCTACGAGCAGTACTTC.